This TCR beta chain was identified in a study of cytomegalovirus exposure and HLA in healthy donors. Study at large: According to later analysis, the same platform produced the 90 to 150 validation and 666 first-cohort repertoires.

The CDR3 is made up of 14 amino acids. The junction had 2 bases not matched to a gene; V was cut back by 2 bases and J by 5 bases. Germline CDR1 WSHSY, CDR2 SAAADI. Assay used: immunoSEQ multiplex PCR; TCRdb lists only in-frame clones, some missing. The data hold roughly 140,000 clones, with approximately 89% observed a single time. Sequencing was performed on PBMCs. This TCR was sampled from a man aged 18 to 30 in good health and CMV-seronegative. The V and J genes are TRBV10-2 and TRBJ2-5; TRBD2 aligns across 10 bases. This CDR3 is CASSELAGDETQYF. The CDR3 DNA reads as TGCGCCAGCAGTGAGCTAGCGGGGGATGAGACCCAGTACTTC.